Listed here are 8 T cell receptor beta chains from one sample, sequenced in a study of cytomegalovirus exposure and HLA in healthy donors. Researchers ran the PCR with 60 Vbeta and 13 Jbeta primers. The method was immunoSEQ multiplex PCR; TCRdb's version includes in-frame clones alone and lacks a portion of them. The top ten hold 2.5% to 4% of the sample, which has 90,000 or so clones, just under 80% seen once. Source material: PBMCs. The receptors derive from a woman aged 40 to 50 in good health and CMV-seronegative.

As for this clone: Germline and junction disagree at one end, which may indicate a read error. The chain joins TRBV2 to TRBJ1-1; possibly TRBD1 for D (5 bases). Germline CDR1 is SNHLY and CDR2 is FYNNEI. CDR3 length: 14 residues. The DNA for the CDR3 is TGTGCCAGCAGGGAAGAACCGGGGGGCACTGAAGCTTTCTTT. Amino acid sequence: CASREEPGGTEAFF.

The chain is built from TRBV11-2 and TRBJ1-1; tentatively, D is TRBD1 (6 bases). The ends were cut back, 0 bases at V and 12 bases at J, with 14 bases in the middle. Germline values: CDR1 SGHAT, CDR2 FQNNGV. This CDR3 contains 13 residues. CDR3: CASSLDNRVSTFF. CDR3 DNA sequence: TGTGCCAGCAGCTTAGATAACAGGGTCTCAACTTTCTTT.

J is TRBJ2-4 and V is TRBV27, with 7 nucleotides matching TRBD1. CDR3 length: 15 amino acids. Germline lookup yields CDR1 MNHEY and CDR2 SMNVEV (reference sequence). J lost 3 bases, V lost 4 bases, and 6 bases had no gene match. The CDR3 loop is CASSSSDRVKNIQYF. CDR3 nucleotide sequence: TGTGCCAGCAGTTCTTCCGACAGGGTCAAAAACATTCAGTACTTC.

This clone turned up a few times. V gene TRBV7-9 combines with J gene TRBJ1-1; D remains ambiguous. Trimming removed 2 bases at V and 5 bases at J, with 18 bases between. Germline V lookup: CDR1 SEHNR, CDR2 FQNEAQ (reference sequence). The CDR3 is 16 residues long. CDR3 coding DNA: TGTGCCAGCAGCTTAAGTAATCTGCCCTGGAGGACTGAAGCTTTCTTT. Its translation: CASSLSNLPWRTEAFF.

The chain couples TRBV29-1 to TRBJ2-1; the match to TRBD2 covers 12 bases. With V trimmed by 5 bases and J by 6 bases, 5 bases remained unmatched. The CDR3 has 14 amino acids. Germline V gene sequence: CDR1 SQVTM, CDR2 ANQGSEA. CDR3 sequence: CSVSGTSGFNEQFF. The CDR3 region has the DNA TGCAGCGTTTCCGGGACTAGCGGGTTCAATGAGCAGTTCTTC.

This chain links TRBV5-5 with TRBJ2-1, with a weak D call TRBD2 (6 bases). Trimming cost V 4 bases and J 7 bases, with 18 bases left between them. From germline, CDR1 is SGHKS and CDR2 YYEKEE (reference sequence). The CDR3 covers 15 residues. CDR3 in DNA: TGTGCCAGCAGCCCCGTCGGCGGGACGGGAAATGAGCAGTTCTTC. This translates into CASSPVGGTGNEQFF.

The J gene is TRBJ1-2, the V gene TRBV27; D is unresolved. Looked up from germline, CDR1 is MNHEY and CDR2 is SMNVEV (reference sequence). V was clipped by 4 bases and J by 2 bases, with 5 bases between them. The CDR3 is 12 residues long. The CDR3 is CASSSGNYGYTF. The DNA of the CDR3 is TGTGCCAGCAGTTCGGGGAACTATGGCTACACCTTC.

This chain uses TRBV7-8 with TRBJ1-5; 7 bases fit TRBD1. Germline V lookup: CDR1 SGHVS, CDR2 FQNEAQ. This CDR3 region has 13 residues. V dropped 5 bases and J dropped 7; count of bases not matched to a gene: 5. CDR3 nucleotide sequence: TGTGCCAGCAGCCGGACAGGCGCCCAGCCCCAGCATTTT. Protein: CASSRTGAQPQHF.